The 8 T cell receptor beta chains below were found in one sample sequenced in a study of low-dose radiotherapy and immunotherapy resistance in tumors. Both TCRalpha and TCRbeta chains were reverse transcribed with V-gene-specific primers. With a V-primer adapter and a constant-region primer, TCRs were amplified for about 20 PCR cycles. Each CDR3 protein gets one entry after TCRdb re-called the reads with MiXCR. The table has about 39,000 distinct CDR3 sequences, about 28% seen once. Time point meaning: before trial treatment. The source material was PBMCs, sampled before treatment. The receptor set was obtained from a male donor with gallbladder cancer.

In its sample, this clonotype was seen many times. The chain recombines TRBV11-2 with TRBJ1-2; perhaps TRBD1 as D (6 bases). This CDR3 region has 11 residues. Germline CDR1 is SGHAT and CDR2 is FQNNGV. Trimming took 4 bases from V and 6 from J, leaving 6 bases between them. The CDR3 loop reads CASSSGDGYTF. CDR3 DNA: TGTGCCAGCAGCTCAGGGGATGGCTACACCTTC.

As for this clonotype: It is unclear where the CDR3 begins or ends on the DNA, so no DNA is shown, and the CDR3 is as TCRdb lists it. The chain uses TRBV4-1 and TRBJ1-4; the table's D gene call, TRBD1, was not cross checked with the DNA. Per germline, CDR1 MGHRA and CDR2 YSYEKL. The CDR3 is 16 amino acids long, termini counted. CDR3: CASSQDPGKLGKLFFF.

This clonotype was seen many times. The chain combines TRBV19 with TRBJ1-6, with D uncertain. The CDR3 totals 15 residues. The germline V gene encodes CDR1 LNHDA and CDR2 SQIVND (reference sequence). The germline V and J ends were trimmed by 3 bases and 6 bases, with 12 bases remaining between them. CDR3 DNA: TGTGCCAGTAGTATCGATGATATCGGTAATTCACCCCTCCACTTT. This gives the protein CASSIDDIGNSPLHF.

A note on this clonotype: One base away lies a much larger clone, so this may be a sequencing read error. This sequence joins TRBV7-2 and TRBJ2-1; D possibly corresponds to TRBD1 (5 bases). The CDR3 spans 15 residues. Germline lookup yields CDR1 SGHTA and CDR2 FQGNSA. The CDR3 protein is CGSSLIRETYNEQFF. For the CDR3, the DNA is TGTGGCAGCAGCTTAATCAGGGAAACTTACAATGAGCAGTTCTTC. Variable domain in full (rest from reference TRBV7-2 and TRBJ2-1): GAGVSQSPSNKVTEKGKDVELRCDPISGHTALYWYRQSLGQGLEFLIYFQGNSAPDKSGLPSDRFSAERTGGSVSTLTIQRTQQEDSAVYLCGSSLIRETYNEQFFGPGTRLTVL.

This clonotype has a count of ten or more. V gene TRBV30 combines with J gene TRBJ1-2; 7 bases are a match to TRBD1. J lost 7 bases, V lost 0 bases, and 8 bases had no gene match. The germline V gene encodes CDR1 GTSNPN and CDR2 SVGIG (reference sequence). CDR3 size: 14 residues. The CDR3, as DNA: TGTGCCTGGAGTGTTACGACAGGGTCCATTGGCTACACCTTC. Translating it yields CAWSVTTGSIGYTF. The variable domain in full, completed from reference TRBV30 and TRBJ1-2, reads SQTIHQWPATLVQPVGSPLSLECTVEGTSNPNLYWYRQAAGRGLQLLFYSVGIGQISSEVPQNLSASRPQDRQFILSSKKLLLSDSGFYLCAWSVTTGSIGYTFGSGTRLTVV.

This clonotype showed up many times. The genes are TRBV7-2 and TRBJ1-5; D not certain. Trimming took off 5 bases at V and 6 bases at J, with 17 bases between the two ends. Germline loops: CDR1 SGHTA, CDR2 FQGNSA. The CDR3 is made up of 15 amino acids. Here the CDR3 DNA reads TGTGCCAGCAGCACGAGAGGCCTCCCGGGTCAGCCCCAGCATTTT. Protein sequence: CASSTRGLPGQPQHF.

Concerning this clonotype itself: A far larger clone is just one base off, so this is likely a read error. The J gene is TRBJ2-3, the V gene TRBV28; D might be TRBD2 (6 bases). This CDR3 region has 15 residues. Germline V gene data show CDR1 as MDHEN and CDR2 as SYDVKM. V was trimmed by 2 bases and J by 14 bases, leaving 23 bases between them. The CDR3 nucleotides are TGTGCCAGCAGTTTAGGGGAGGCAAACACCGGGGAGCTGTATTTT. It yields the protein CASSLGEANTGELYF.

This clonotype was observed many times. CDR3 in DNA: TGCGCCAGCAGCCCCATAGATATGGGGGCCCTCCGCACCGGGGAGCTGTTTTTT. This codes for CASSPIDMGALRTGELFF. The chain recombines TRBV4-1 with TRBJ2-2; D perhaps matches TRBD1 (6 bases). Trimming shortened V by 4 bases and J by 4 bases, and 22 bases separated the two germline ends. Germline loops: CDR1 MGHRA, CDR2 YSYEKL. The CDR3 contains 18 residues.